One and the same sample provided the 20 T cell receptor beta chains below, sequenced in a study of shared clonotypes between healthy human individuals. CD8 cells classed as naive were CD45RO-negative and positively selected for CCR7, excluding terminally differentiated effector memory CD45RA+ cells. The repertoire was sequenced with immunoSEQ multiplex PCR; TCRdb's copy has only in-frame clones and lacks some. Among under 700,000 clones listed, approximately 96% were seen once. The source material was naive CD8+ T cells sorted from blood. These receptors originate from a woman younger than 45 in good health.

The chain is built from TRBV7-9 and TRBJ1-1, with a tentative D call TRBD1 (6 bases). V was trimmed by 1 base and J by 3 bases, leaving 9 bases between them. Germline V gives CDR1 SEHNR, CDR2 FQNEAQ (reference sequence). The CDR3 consists of 14 residues. The DNA of the CDR3 is TGTGCCAGCAGCTTAGTACAGGGTGACACTGAAGCTTTCTTT. It yields the protein CASSLVQGDTEAFF.

The V gene is TRBV11-2, the J gene TRBJ1-1; D unresolved. Germline V gene sequence: CDR1 SGHAT, CDR2 FQNNGV. The CDR3 totals 12 residues. Trimming left V 5 bases short and J 3 bases short, with 7 bases between. The CDR3 region is CASSGWYTEAFF. The CDR3 DNA sequence: TGTGCCAGCAGCGGCTGGTACACTGAAGCTTTCTTT.

V is TRBV7-8 and J is TRBJ2-7; 9 bases agree with TRBD2. This CDR3 has 16 amino acids. Per the germline V gene, CDR1 is SGHVS and CDR2 is FQNEAQ. The V segment lost 5 bases and the J segment 4 bases; nucleotides outside the gene matches: 12. The CDR3 DNA follows: TGTGCCAGCAGCCCGAGGAGTAGCGGGAGCCAATACGAGCAGTACTTC. Protein product: CASSPRSSGSQYEQYF.

The rearrangement joins TRBV2 to TRBJ2-1; 8 nucleotides align to TRBD2. Germline V gene sequence: CDR1 SNHLY, CDR2 FYNNEI. This CDR3 spans 15 amino acids. The V and J ends lost 7 bases and 0 bases, in that order; junction bases with no gene match: 5. The CDR3 spells CASNIAGSSYNEQFF. CDR3 coding DNA: TGTGCCAGCAACATAGCGGGAAGCTCCTACAATGAGCAGTTCTTC.

The chain uses TRBV5-4 and TRBJ2-7, with a tentative D call TRBD1 (5 bases). Germline V gene sequence: CDR1 SGHNT, CDR2 YYREEE (reference sequence). This CDR3 has 14 amino acids. The germline V and J ends were trimmed by 2 bases and 5 bases, with 14 bases remaining between them. The CDR3 DNA reads as TGTGCCAGCAGCTTCGGTTCAGGGTTGGACGAGCAGTACTTC. Protein product: CASSFGSGLDEQYF.

This clone was recorded only once. The chain links TRBV29-1 to TRBJ2-6, with TRBD1 identical over 8 bases. The germline CDR1 and CDR2 sequences are SQVTM and ANQGSEA. Trimming removed 3 bases from V and 2 bases from J; junction bases left unmatched: 12. The CDR3 consists of 18 residues. The CDR3 sequence: CSVEGLTGDEAGANVLTF. CDR3 nucleotide sequence: TGCAGCGTTGAGGGTTTGACAGGGGACGAGGCTGGGGCCAACGTCCTGACTTTC.

The chain couples TRBV4-1 to TRBJ1-2; no clear D. Looked up from germline, CDR1 is MGHRA and CDR2 is YSYEKL. CDR3 length: 16 amino acids. Trimming took off 2 bases at V and 4 bases at J, with 17 bases between the two ends. CDR3: CASSQLEGRPTYGYTF. DNA of the CDR3: TGCGCCAGCAGCCAATTGGAGGGTAGACCCACCTATGGCTACACCTTC.

This chain connects TRBV13 to TRBJ1-1, with a tentative D call TRBD1 (5 bases). The CDR3 runs to 15 residues. Germline assignment: CDR1 PRHDT and CDR2 FYEKMQ (reference sequence). The V gene lost 5 bases and the J gene lost 2 bases, with 15 bases spanning the gap. Here the CDR3 DNA reads TGTGCCAGCAGCCTCTTACAGGCCACAAACACTGAAGCTTTCTTT. Its translation: CASSLLQATNTEAFF.

This chain connects TRBV4-1 to TRBJ2-1; no firm D call. CDR3 length equals 14 residues. Germline V lookup: CDR1 MGHRA, CDR2 YSYEKL. Trimming left V 3 bases short and J 7 bases short, with 13 bases between. DNA of the CDR3: TGCGCCAGCAGCCAGATAGGGCTTGGGAATGAGCAGTTCTTC. It is translated as CASSQIGLGNEQFF.

V is TRBV2 and J is TRBJ2-7; D might be TRBD2 (5 bases). The CDR3 is 13 amino acids. In germline, CDR1 is SNHLY, CDR2 FYNNEI. The V gene lost 5 bases and the J gene lost 0 bases, with 8 bases spanning the gap. The CDR3 loop reads CASSNGNSYEQYF. CDR3 in DNA: TGTGCCAGCAGTAACGGGAACTCCTACGAGCAGTACTTC.

The chain recombines TRBV4-1 with TRBJ2-3; the match to TRBD2 covers 7 bases. The CDR3 length is 16 residues. The J segment lost 3 bases and the V segment lost 1 base, leaving 7 bases of the junction unmatched. Germline CDR1 is MGHRA and CDR2 is YSYEKL. The chain's CDR3 is CASSQGGGSGTDTQYF. As DNA, the CDR3 is TGCGCCAGCAGCCAAGGGGGCGGGAGTGGGACAGATACGCAGTATTTT.

This clone was found a few times. J is TRBJ1-2 and V is TRBV7-8, with TRBD1 matching over 8 bases. V shed 5 bases and J 4 bases; nucleotides not matched to a gene: 6. CDR3 length: 14 amino acids. Germline V lookup: CDR1 SGHVS, CDR2 FQNEAQ. The CDR3 sequence: CASSERQGRYGYTF. CDR3 DNA sequence: TGTGCCAGCAGCGAACGACAGGGGCGCTATGGCTACACCTTC.

The chain joins TRBV9 to TRBJ2-5; D not resolved. The germline V gene encodes CDR1 SGDLS and CDR2 YYNGEE. This CDR3 is built from 14 residues. With 0 bases removed from V and 5 bases from J, the gap between germline ends came to 11 bases. The DNA for the CDR3 is TGTGCCAGCAGCGTAGAGTCTAGTTTGGAGACCCAGTACTTC. Its translation: CASSVESSLETQYF.

The rearrangement uses TRBV15 and TRBJ1-6; a possible D gene is TRBD1 (5 bases). This CDR3 contains 14 residues. Germline CDR1 and CDR2: LNHNV and YYDKDF (reference sequence). V was clipped by 5 bases and J by 14 bases, with 19 bases between them. CDR3 sequence: CATSVGAPDATLHF. The CDR3 nucleotides read TGTGCCACCAGCGTCGGGGCCCCTGACGCAACCCTCCACTTT.

The chain recombines TRBV4-2 with TRBJ2-7; D possibly matches TRBD1 or TRBD2 (5 bases each). This CDR3 comprises 15 residues. V was clipped by 2 bases and J by 2 bases, with 13 bases between them. Germline CDR1 and CDR2: LGHNA and YNFKEQ. The DNA of the CDR3 is TGTGCCAGCAGCCAAACCTGGGACCGGGCCTACGAGCAGTACTTC. Protein product: CASSQTWDRAYEQYF.

J is TRBJ2-1 and V is TRBV6-5, with TRBD2 matching over 7 bases. V was clipped by 0 bases and J by 9 bases; unmatched bases: 2. This CDR3 has 13 amino acids. Germline values: CDR1 MNHEY, CDR2 SVGAGI. CDR3 region: CASSYSGGSEQFF. As DNA, the CDR3 is TGTGCCAGCAGTTACTCGGGCGGGAGTGAGCAGTTCTTC.

The rearrangement links TRBV7-9 to TRBJ1-1; D uncertain. The CDR3 loop spans 12 amino acids. V lost 5 bases and J 4 bases, leaving 8 bases between the germline ends. CDR1 is SEHNR and CDR2 is FQNEAQ in the germline V gene (reference sequence). Written as DNA, the CDR3 is TGTGCCAGCAGCCGCCTGGGCACTGAAGCTTTCTTT. It yields the protein CASSRLGTEAFF. Together with reference TRBV7-9 and TRBJ1-1, the CDR3 gives the full variable domain: DTGVSQNPRHKITKRGQNVTFRCDPISEHNRLYWYRQTLGQGPEFLTYFQNEAQLEKSRLLSDRFSAERPKGSFSTLEIQRTEQGDSAMYLCASSRLGTEAFFGQGTRLTVV.

This clone was found once. This sequence joins TRBV7-6 and TRBJ2-5, with 7 nucleotides matching TRBD1. Germline trimming cut 4 bases from V and 0 bases from J; bases unmatched to any gene: 5. The CDR3 extends over 15 amino acids. CDR1 SGHVS and CDR2 FNYEAQ come from the germline V gene. CDR3 sequence reads: CASSSWTGNQETQYF. In nucleotides, the CDR3 is TGTGCCAGCAGCTCGTGGACAGGCAACCAAGAGACCCAGTACTTC.

The chain couples TRBV2 to TRBJ1-1, with D tentatively TRBD1 (6 bases). The germline gives CDR1 SNHLY, CDR2 FYNNEI. V gave up 3 bases and J gave up 2 bases, with 10 bases separating them. The CDR3 has 14 amino acids. The CDR3: CASSDEDRNTEAFF. The CDR3 DNA follows: TGTGCCAGCAGTGACGAGGACAGAAACACTGAAGCTTTCTTT.

Remarks on this clone: Different DNA sequences within this sample yield the same CDR3. CDR3 residues: CSVDPGQNTEAFF. Here the CDR3 DNA reads TGCAGCGTTGACCCCGGGCAGAACACTGAAGCTTTCTTT. The chain uses TRBV29-1 and TRBJ1-1; D is uncertain. CDR3 length equals 13 residues. Per germline, CDR1 SQVTM and CDR2 ANQGSEA. V lost 3 bases and J 1 base, leaving 9 bases between the germline ends.